These 3 T cell receptor beta chains were sequenced from one sample in a study of neoadjuvant nivolumab and ipilimumab in lung cancer. TCRdb keeps only in-frame clones here, not all; method: immunoSEQ multiplex PCR. Here the sample spans 8,000 to 10,000 clones, 84% being singletons. Here the sequenced sample was tumor tissue, taken after neoadjuvant nivolumab, alone or with ipilimumab, at or shortly before surgery. The receptors were sampled from an adult with non-small cell lung cancer.

V is TRBV14 and J is TRBJ2-7; D ambiguous. Germline assignment: CDR1 SGHDN and CDR2 FVKESK. The CDR3 sequence is 14 residues long. Trimming cost V 2 bases and J 5 bases, with 13 bases left between them. The CDR3 sequence: CASSQKGYINEQYF. CDR3 DNA sequence: TGTGCCAGCAGCCAAAAGGGTTATATTAACGAGCAGTACTTC.

The chain joins TRBV5-6 to TRBJ1-5; the match to TRBD1 covers 7 bases. From germline, CDR1 is SGHDT and CDR2 YYEEEE. V lost 4 bases to trimming and J lost 1 base; unmatched junction nucleotides: 8. The CDR3 consists of 16 residues. Here the CDR3 reads CASSRERDRSNQPQHF. The DNA of the CDR3 is TGTGCCAGCAGCCGGGAAAGGGACAGAAGCAATCAGCCCCAGCATTTT.

The rearrangement uses TRBV30 and TRBJ2-7; D gene uncertain. Germline CDR1 is GTSNPN and CDR2 is SVGIG (reference sequence). V shed 3 bases and J shed 5 bases, with 5 bases lying between them. There are 10 residues in the CDR3. CDR3: CAWRSHEQYF. In DNA form, the CDR3 reads TGTGCCTGGAGAAGCCACGAGCAGTACTTC.